What follows are 17 T cell receptor beta chains derived from one specimen sequenced in a study of T cells in Graves' hyperthyroidism and ophthalmopathy. Amplification yielded TCR beta CDR3 regions, with RNA transcripts as the source. The HTBI primer set was used in a first-round RT-PCR of the TCR CDR3. TCRdb reprocessed the multiplex PCR reads with MiXCR, giving one entry per CDR3 protein. Here the sample spans about 700,000 distinct CDR3 sequences, 14% being singletons. The sample comprised blood. Receptors originate from a woman younger than 30 with Graves' hyperthyroidism.

This clonotype was seen more than once but under ten times. This chain joins TRBV7-9 and TRBJ2-7; weak D call: TRBD1 (6 bases). The germline V and J ends were trimmed by 2 bases and 0 bases, with 23 bases remaining between them. The length of the CDR3 is 19 residues. Germline CDR1 is SEHNR and CDR2 is FQNEAQ (reference sequence). CDR3 nucleotides: TGTGCCAGCAGCTTAAATATTGGACCCCTGACAGGCCGCTCCTACGAGCAGTACTTC. This gives the protein CASSLNIGPLTGRSYEQYF.

This clonotype was seen at least ten times. The V call is TRBV28, the J call TRBJ2-7; D perhaps matches TRBD2 (6 bases). The CDR3 has 13 amino acids. In germline, CDR1 is MDHEN, CDR2 SYDVKM. The V end lost 2 bases, the J end lost 3 bases, and 8 bases lay between the germline ends. CDR3 nucleotide sequence: TGTGCCAGCAGTTTAATTAGCGGCTACGAGCAGTACTTC. Residues: CASSLISGYEQYF.

This clonotype was counted many times. The rearrangement joins TRBV7-9 to TRBJ2-7; TRBD1 or TRBD2 may be the D gene (5 bases each). CDR1 SEHNR and CDR2 FQNEAQ come from the germline V gene (reference sequence). The V end lost 8 bases, the J end lost 6 bases, and 17 bases lay between the germline ends. CDR3 size: 13 residues. CDR3 coding DNA: TGTGCCAGCGGGGCCCCCGAGGGTGTCGAGCAGTACTTC. Its protein is CASGAPEGVEQYF.

CDR3 sequence reads: CASSLNPVTGELFF. As DNA, the CDR3 is TGTGCCAGCAGCTTAAACCCCGTCACCGGGGAGCTGTTTTTT. The J gene is TRBJ2-2, the V gene TRBV7-3; D gene uncertain. CDR1 SGHTA and CDR2 FQGTGA come from the germline V gene. Trimming took off 1 base at V and 4 bases at J, with 7 bases between the two ends. CDR3 size: 14 residues.

In this sample, this clonotype turned up many times. V and J are TRBV28 and TRBJ2-7; D possibly uses TRBD1 or TRBD2 (5 bases each). This CDR3 has 15 residues. In germline, CDR1 is MDHEN, CDR2 SYDVKM. V lost 8 bases and J 5 bases, leaving 22 bases between the germline ends. The CDR3 DNA sequence: TGTGCCAGCTGCCCTCCGGGGCCAGTAGTCAACGAGCAGTACTTC. It translates to CASCPPGPVVNEQYF.

This clonotype was observed at least ten times. The chain recombines TRBV28 with TRBJ2-1; a possible D gene is TRBD2 (6 bases). Looked up from germline, CDR1 is MDHEN and CDR2 is SYDVKM. This CDR3 is built from 18 residues. The V end lost 3 bases, the J end lost 5 bases, and 23 bases lay between the germline ends. DNA of the CDR3: TGTGCCAGCAGTTTTCGATCTGGGGCACTCCCGGGAGACAATGAGCAGTTCTTC. It encodes CASSFRSGALPGDNEQFF. Full variable domain (missing parts from reference TRBV28 and TRBJ2-1): DVKVTQSSRYLVKRTGEKVFLECVQDMDHENMFWYRQDPGLGLRLIYFSYDVKMKEKGDIPEGYSVSREKKERFSLILESASTNQTSMYLCASSFRSGALPGDNEQFFGPGTRLTVL.

The V gene is TRBV20-1, the J gene TRBJ1-5; 11 bases match TRBD1. V gave up 3 bases and J gave up 6 bases; unmatched junction bases: 4. This CDR3 has 14 amino acids. Looked up from germline, CDR1 is DFQATT and CDR2 is SNEGSKA (reference sequence). DNA for the CDR3: TGCAGTGCTAGGGTGGGACAGGGGGTTCAGCCCCAGCATTTT. Encoded protein: CSARVGQGVQPQHF.

At least ten counts were recorded for this clonotype. The V gene is TRBV18, the J gene TRBJ1-5; D not resolved. CDR3 length: 14 amino acids. The V end lost 4 bases, the J end lost 1 base, and 8 bases lay between the germline ends. CDR1 and CDR2 from the germline V gene are KGHSH and LQKENI. The DNA for the CDR3 is TGTGCCAGCTCACTGGCAGAAAGCAATCAGCCCCAGCATTTT. This sequence encodes CASSLAESNQPQHF.

The sample holds many counts of this clonotype. V is TRBV7-2 and J is TRBJ2-4, with D possibly matching TRBD1 (6 bases). Deletions cut 1 base from V and 2 bases from J, with 15 bases between. Germline CDR1 SGHTA, CDR2 FQGNSA. CDR3 length equals 17 residues. Here the CDR3 reads CASSLGQGIHTKNIQYF. DNA of the CDR3: TGTGCCAGCAGCTTAGGGCAGGGGATCCATACCAAAAACATTCAGTACTTC.

Note on this clonotype: This may be a read error: a much more frequent sequence differs by one nucleotide. The chain combines TRBV20-1 with TRBJ2-7, with 10 bases aligning to TRBD2. CDR1 is DFQATT and CDR2 is SNEGSKA in the germline V gene (reference sequence). Losses at the gene ends were 5 bases for V and 3 bases for J; bases not matched to a gene: 13. The length of the CDR3 is 16 residues. The DNA for the CDR3 is TGCAGTGCTTGCCCCCTTCAGCGGGAGGGCCACTACGAGCAGTACTTC. Its translation is CSACPLQREGHYEQYF.

The sample holds a few counts of this clonotype. A much larger clonotype is one base distant, so this may be a read error. J is TRBJ2-1 and V is TRBV11-3; D gene ambiguous. This CDR3 contains 13 residues. The ends were cut back, 11 bases at V and 1 base at J, with 12 bases in the middle. CDR1 is SGHNT and CDR2 is YENEEA in the germline V gene. The CDR3 sequence: CAAMGGSYNEQFF. DNA of the CDR3: TGTGCCGCCATGGGCGGATCCTACAATGAGCAGTTCTTC.

This clonotype was detected a few times. The chain has TRBV6-2 or TRBV6-3 and TRBJ2-2; the match to TRBD1 covers 11 bases. The CDR3 runs to 19 residues. Germline CDR1 and CDR2: MNHEY and SVGEGT. With V trimmed by 2 bases and J by 2 bases, 10 bases remained unmatched. CDR3 residues: CASSYRGTGGMVNTGELFF. The DNA for the CDR3 is TGTGCCAGCAGTTACCGCGGGACAGGGGGGATGGTTAACACCGGGGAGCTGTTTTTT.

The J gene is TRBJ1-6, the V gene TRBV10-1; no firm D call. CDR3 length: 13 residues. Looked up from germline, CDR1 is WNHNN and CDR2 is SYGVQD (reference sequence). The V and J ends lost 8 bases and 8 bases respectively, with 13 bases between them. In DNA form, the CDR3 reads TGCGCCAGCCGATCGGGGTGGGATTCACCCCTCCACTTT. Its translation is CASRSGWDSPLHF.

The CDR3 DNA is TGTGCCAGCAGTTATGAGGGGGCATTGAACACTGAAGCTTTCTTT. Translating gives CASSYEGALNTEAFF. V gene TRBV6-2 or TRBV6-3 combines with J gene TRBJ1-1, with 7 bases lining up with TRBD1. Germline trimming cut 3 bases from V and 0 bases from J; bases unmatched to any gene: 4. Germline V CDR1 and CDR2: MNHEY, SVGEGT. The CDR3 runs 15 residues.

This clonotype was found many times. The V and J genes are TRBV4-1 and TRBJ2-4; tentative D call: TRBD2 (6 bases). Trimming removed 1 base from V and 6 bases from J, with 13 bases in between. The V gene's germline CDR1 is MGHRA and CDR2 YSYEKL. The CDR3 loop spans 15 amino acids. CDR3 nucleotide sequence: TGCGCCAGCAGCCAAGTCGGGGGTATGCTAAACATTCAGTACTTC. Its protein is CASSQVGGMLNIQYF.

This clonotype was seen many times. The V gene is TRBV7-9, the J gene TRBJ1-4; D unresolved. The CDR3 is made up of 14 amino acids. The ends were cut back, 6 bases at V and 2 bases at J, with 10 bases in the middle. Germline values: CDR1 SEHNR, CDR2 FQNEAQ (reference sequence). The CDR3 loop is CASSFRATNEKLFF. CDR3 DNA sequence: TGTGCCAGCAGTTTTCGGGCGACTAATGAAAAACTGTTTTTT.

This clonotype was seen just once. The V call is TRBV24-1, the J call TRBJ2-1; 13 bases map to TRBD2. Germline V gives CDR1 KGHDR, CDR2 SFDVKD. CDR3 length: 18 residues. V shed 4 bases, J shed 5 bases, and the junction held 10 bases outside the gene matches. The CDR3 DNA follows: TGTGCCACCAGTGAGGCAGGACTAGCGGGAGCCTGGGACAATGAGCAGTTCTTC. Translation gives CATSEAGLAGAWDNEQFF.